The sequence of this T cell receptor beta chain was determined in a study of cytomegalovirus exposure and HLA in healthy donors. Whole-study context: Most donors, about 77% of more than 300 genotyped, fell in the Caucasian-associated ancestry cluster.

General study points: CMV serostatus stood as the only immune exposure information on hand.

PCR involved 60 Vbeta and 13 Jbeta primers. Authors' processing steps: Approximately 11 million of tens of millions of unique TCR beta chains were shared, per a later count. Data came from immunoSEQ multiplex PCR; TCRdb stores just in-frame clones and leaves some out. The V and J calls and clone size come from that table; D and trimming were worked out from the DNA. Of about 170,000 clones in the sample, about 82% were seen once. The CDR3 extends over 15 amino acids. V lost 2 bases and J lost 2, with 13 bases in between. The germline gives CDR1 SGHRS, CDR2 YFSETQ. This clone was detected once. The antigen is unknown.

This chain connects TRBV5-1 to TRBJ1-2, with a tentative D call TRBD1 (5 bases). Sequenced input: PBMCs. The source is a woman aged 18-35 years in good health and CMV-seronegative. Written as DNA, the CDR3 is TGCGCCAGCAGCTTTTTTACAGGTTCGAACTATGGCTACACCTTC. Residues: CASSFFTGSNYGYTF.